The 10 T cell receptor beta chains reported below all come from one sample, sequenced in a study of T cells in Graves' hyperthyroidism and ophthalmopathy. Researchers amplified the TCR beta CDR3 regions from RNA transcripts. With the HTBI primer set, the TCR CDR3 went through a first round of RT-PCR. TCRdb analysed the multiplex PCR reads with MiXCR anew, one entry per CDR3 protein. The sample has hundreds of thousands of distinct CDR3 sequences, roughly 20% seen once. Sequencing was done on a sample of blood. The receptors were gathered from a man aged 30-40 years with Graves' ophthalmopathy.

This clonotype was observed a handful of times. V gene TRBV13 combines with J gene TRBJ2-3, with D maybe TRBD2 (5 bases). V dropped 10 bases and J dropped 1 base, with 12 bases sitting between them. This CDR3 contains 13 residues. CDR1 is PRHDT and CDR2 is FYEKMQ in the germline V gene (reference sequence). Here the CDR3 reads CATQPRGTDTQYF. For the CDR3, the DNA is TGTGCCACCCAACCGAGGGGCACAGATACGCAGTATTTT.

The chain links TRBV12-3 or TRBV12-4 to TRBJ1-2, with 8 nucleotides matching TRBD1. The V gene end was trimmed by 6 bases and the J gene end by 4 bases; junction bases not matched to a gene: 7. The CDR3 has 14 residues. The CDR3 reads CASRQGQGGYGYTF. The CDR3 DNA follows: TGTGCCAGCAGACAAGGACAGGGTGGCTATGGCTACACCTTC.

In its sample, this clonotype was seen many times. This CDR3 reads CASSIGNQETQYF. The CDR3 coding sequence is TGTGCCAGCTCCATTGGGAACCAAGAGACCCAGTACTTC. The chain combines TRBV18 with TRBJ2-5; D is undetermined. Germline CDR1 is KGHSH and CDR2 is LQKENI. The CDR3 length is 13 residues. V was cut by 6 bases and J by 0 bases, with 8 bases left in between.

In this sample, this clonotype turned up many times. The chain uses TRBV27 and TRBJ2-5, with D possibly matching TRBD2 (5 bases). The germline V gene encodes CDR1 MNHEY and CDR2 SMNVEV (reference sequence). Trimming took 5 bases from V and 4 from J, leaving 17 bases between them. CDR3 size: 15 residues. Here the CDR3 DNA reads TGTGCCAGCAGTCCCGCGAGTGGAGGTGTAGAGACCCAGTACTTC. Translating gives CASSPASGGVETQYF.

This clonotype has ten or more counts. The rearrangement uses TRBV28 and TRBJ2-7; D remains unclear. CDR3 length: 11 residues. Germline lookup yields CDR1 MDHEN and CDR2 SYDVKM. V lost 3 bases, J lost 3 bases, and 3 bases lay in between. As DNA, the CDR3 is TGTGCCAGCAGTTTCATCTACGAGCAGTACTTC. Its protein is CASSFIYEQYF. Looking up the rest from reference TRBV28 and TRBJ2-7 gives the full variable domain: DVKVTQSSRYLVKRTGEKVFLECVQDMDHENMFWYRQDPGLGLRLIYFSYDVKMKEKGDIPEGYSVSREKKERFSLILESASTNQTSMYLCASSFIYEQYFGPGTRLTVT.

The rearrangement joins TRBV28 to TRBJ2-3; D remains ambiguous. V was clipped by 3 bases and J by 4 bases, with 11 bases between them. Per germline, CDR1 MDHEN and CDR2 SYDVKM. The CDR3 contains 14 residues. This CDR3 is CASSLSYPPDTQYF. CDR3 nucleotide sequence: TGTGCCAGCAGTTTGTCCTATCCCCCAGATACGCAGTATTTT.

Details on this clonotype: At one end the junction does not follow the germline gene, possibly because of a read error. The J gene is TRBJ2-7, the V gene TRBV11-2; 7 bases map to TRBD2. CDR3 length equals 16 residues. The V gene's germline CDR1 is SGHAT and CDR2 FQNNGV. In DNA, the CDR3 is TGTGCCAACAGCCCCGGCAGAAGACGGGAGGAGTACGAGCAGTACTTC. Translated: CANSPGRRREEYEQYF.

V usage is TRBV15 and J usage is TRBJ1-5; D gene uncertain. Germline CDR1 LNHNV, CDR2 YYDKDF (reference sequence). V lost 0 bases to trimming and J lost 0 bases, with 12 bases between them. The CDR3 loop spans 17 amino acids. CDR3 amino acids: CATSRDLWVFSNQPQHF. The CDR3 region has the DNA TGTGCCACCAGCAGAGATCTGTGGGTGTTTAGCAATCAGCCCCAGCATTTT.

V usage is TRBV4-1 and J usage is TRBJ2-7; the match to TRBD1 covers 9 bases. Germline lookup yields CDR1 MGHRA and CDR2 YSYEKL. This CDR3 is 16 amino acids long. V was pared by 4 bases and J by 6 bases, with 13 bases of the junction left unmatched. The CDR3 spells CASSLQAIGQGSEQYF. DNA for the CDR3: TGCGCCAGCAGCCTCCAGGCCATAGGACAGGGGAGCGAGCAGTACTTC.

This clonotype was counted between two and nine times. The rearrangement joins TRBV10-3 to TRBJ2-3; no firm D call. Germline CDR1 reads ENHRY; CDR2 reads SYGVKD. CDR3 length: 12 amino acids. The germline V and J ends were trimmed by 8 bases and 0 bases, with 6 bases remaining between them. The chain's CDR3 is CAISGSTDTQYF. CDR3 DNA sequence: TGTGCCATCTCTGGTAGCACAGATACGCAGTATTTT.